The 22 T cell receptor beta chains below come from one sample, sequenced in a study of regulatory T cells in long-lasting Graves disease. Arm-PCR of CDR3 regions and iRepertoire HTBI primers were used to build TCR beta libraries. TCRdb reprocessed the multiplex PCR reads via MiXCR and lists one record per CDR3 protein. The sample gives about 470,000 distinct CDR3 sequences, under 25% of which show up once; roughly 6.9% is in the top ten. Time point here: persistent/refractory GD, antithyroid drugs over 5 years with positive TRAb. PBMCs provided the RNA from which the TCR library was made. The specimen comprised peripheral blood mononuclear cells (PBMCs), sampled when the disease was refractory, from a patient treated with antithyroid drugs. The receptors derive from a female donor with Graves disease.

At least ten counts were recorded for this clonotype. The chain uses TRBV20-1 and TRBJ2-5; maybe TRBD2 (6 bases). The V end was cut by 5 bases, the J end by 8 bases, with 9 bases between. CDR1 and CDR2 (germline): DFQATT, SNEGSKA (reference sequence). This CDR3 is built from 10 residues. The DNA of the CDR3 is TGCAGTGCTGGGGACTTTACCCAGTACTTC. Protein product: CSAGDFTQYF.

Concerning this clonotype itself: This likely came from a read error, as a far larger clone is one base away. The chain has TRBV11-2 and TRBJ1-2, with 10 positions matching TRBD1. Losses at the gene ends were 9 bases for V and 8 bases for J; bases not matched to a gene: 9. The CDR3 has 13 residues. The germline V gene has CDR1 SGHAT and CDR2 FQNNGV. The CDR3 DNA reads TGTGCCAGTTGTCCGGGACAGGGGAAAGGCTACACCTTC. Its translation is CASCPGQGKGYTF.

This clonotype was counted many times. The CDR3 DNA reads TGTGCCAGTAGTGACAGGGCGGGCACTGAAGCTTTCTTT. The encoded protein is CASSDRAGTEAFF. V and J are TRBV19 and TRBJ1-1, with 7 bases that match TRBD1. The ends lost 5 bases at V and 4 bases at J; junction bases unmatched: 4. This CDR3 is built from 13 residues. CDR1 is LNHDA, CDR2 SQIVND, per germline (reference sequence).

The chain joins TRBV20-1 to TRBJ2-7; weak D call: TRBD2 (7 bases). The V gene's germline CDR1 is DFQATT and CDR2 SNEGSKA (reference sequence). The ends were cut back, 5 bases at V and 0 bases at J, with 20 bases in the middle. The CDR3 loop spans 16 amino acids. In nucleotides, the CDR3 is TGCAGTGCTGCTGGGGGGGGCGCCAAATCCTCCTACGAGCAGTACTTC. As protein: CSAAGGGAKSSYEQYF.

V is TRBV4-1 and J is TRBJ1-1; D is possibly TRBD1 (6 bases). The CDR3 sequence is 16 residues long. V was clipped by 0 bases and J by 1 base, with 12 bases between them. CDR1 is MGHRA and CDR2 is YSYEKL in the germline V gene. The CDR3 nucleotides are TGCGCCAGCAGCCAAGATGTTCAGGGGAGGAACACTGAAGCTTTCTTT. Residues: CASSQDVQGRNTEAFF.

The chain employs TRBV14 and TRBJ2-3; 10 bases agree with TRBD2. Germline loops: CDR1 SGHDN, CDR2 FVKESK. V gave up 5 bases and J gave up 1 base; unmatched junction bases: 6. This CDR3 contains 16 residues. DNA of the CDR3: TGTGCCAGCAGCGACCTTGGACTAGCGGGCACAGATACGCAGTATTTT. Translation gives CASSDLGLAGTDTQYF.

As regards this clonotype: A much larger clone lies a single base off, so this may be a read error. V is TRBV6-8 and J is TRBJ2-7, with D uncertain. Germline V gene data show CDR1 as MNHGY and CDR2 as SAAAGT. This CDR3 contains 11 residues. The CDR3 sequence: CVSKGPYEQYF. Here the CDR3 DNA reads TGTGTCAGCAAAGGTCCCTACGAGCAGTACTTC.

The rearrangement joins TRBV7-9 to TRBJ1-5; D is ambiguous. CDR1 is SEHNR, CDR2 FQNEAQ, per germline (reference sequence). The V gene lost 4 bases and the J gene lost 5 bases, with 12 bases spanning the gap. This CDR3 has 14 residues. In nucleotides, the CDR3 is TGTGCCAGCAGCTCCTCGGACGCCTATCAGCCCCAGCATTTT. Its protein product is CASSSSDAYQPQHF.

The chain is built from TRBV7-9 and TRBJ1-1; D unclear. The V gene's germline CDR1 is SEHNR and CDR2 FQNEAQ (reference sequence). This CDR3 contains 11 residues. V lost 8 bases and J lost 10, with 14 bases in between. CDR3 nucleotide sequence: TGTGCCAGCGCCCTATCGGGGTTAGCTTTCTTT. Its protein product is CASALSGLAFF.

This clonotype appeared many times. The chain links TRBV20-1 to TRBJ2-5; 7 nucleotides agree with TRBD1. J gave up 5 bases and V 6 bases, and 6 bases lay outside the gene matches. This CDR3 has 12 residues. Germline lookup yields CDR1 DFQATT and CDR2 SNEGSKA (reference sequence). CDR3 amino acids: CSAWGQKETQYF. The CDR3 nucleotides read TGCAGTGCCTGGGGACAGAAGGAGACCCAGTACTTC.

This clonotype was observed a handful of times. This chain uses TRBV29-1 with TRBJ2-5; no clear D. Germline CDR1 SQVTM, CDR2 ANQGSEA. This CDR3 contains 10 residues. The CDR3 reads CSFGVETQYF. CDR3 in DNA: TGCAGTTTTGGCGTAGAGACCCAGTACTTC.

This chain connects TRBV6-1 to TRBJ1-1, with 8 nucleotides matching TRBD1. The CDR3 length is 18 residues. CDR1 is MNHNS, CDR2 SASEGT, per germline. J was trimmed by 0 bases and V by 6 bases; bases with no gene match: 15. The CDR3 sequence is CASSPETYRGELNTEAFF. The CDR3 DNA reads TGTGCCAGCAGCCCTGAGACCTACAGGGGGGAACTGAACACTGAAGCTTTCTTT.

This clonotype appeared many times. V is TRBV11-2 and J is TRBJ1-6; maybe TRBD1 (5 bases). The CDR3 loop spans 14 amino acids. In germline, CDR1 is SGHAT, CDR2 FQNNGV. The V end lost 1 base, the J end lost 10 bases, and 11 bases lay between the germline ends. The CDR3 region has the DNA TGTGCCAGCAGCTTAGGGGGGTGGGGATCACCCCTCCACTTT. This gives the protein CASSLGGWGSPLHF.

In nucleotides, the CDR3 is TGTGCCAGTAGGGAAGGGACCGCACATCAGCCCCAGCATTTT. Its protein product is CASREGTAHQPQHF. This sequence joins TRBV19 and TRBJ1-5; D might be TRBD1 (5 bases). Germline V gene data show CDR1 as LNHDA and CDR2 as SQIVND (reference sequence). V was clipped by 6 bases and J by 5 bases, with 14 bases between them. The CDR3 consists of 14 residues.

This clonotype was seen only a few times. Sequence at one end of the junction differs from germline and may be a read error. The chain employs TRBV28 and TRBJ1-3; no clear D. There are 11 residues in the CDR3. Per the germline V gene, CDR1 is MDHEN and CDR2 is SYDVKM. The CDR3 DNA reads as TGTGCCAGCAGCTTATATAACACCATATATTTT. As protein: CASSLYNTIYF.

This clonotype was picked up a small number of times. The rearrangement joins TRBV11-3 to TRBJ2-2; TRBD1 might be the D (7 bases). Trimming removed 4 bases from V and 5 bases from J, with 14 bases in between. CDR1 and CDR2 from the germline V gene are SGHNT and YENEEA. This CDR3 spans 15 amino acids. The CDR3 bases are TGTGCCAGCAGCTCCTACAGGGGAGGTACCGGGGAGCTGTTTTTT. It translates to CASSSYRGGTGELFF. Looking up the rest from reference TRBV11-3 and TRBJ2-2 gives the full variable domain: EAGVVQSPRYKIIEKKQPVAFWCNPISGHNTLYWYLQNLGQGPELLIRYENEEAVDDSQLPKDRFSAERLKGVDSTLKIQPAELGDSAVYLCASSSYRGGTGELFFGEGSRLTVL.

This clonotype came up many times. The CDR3 DNA sequence: TGCAGTGCCATACAAGGGACCGGGGAGCTGTTTTTT. It yields the protein CSAIQGTGELFF. The rearrangement links TRBV20-1 to TRBJ2-2; D unresolved. The CDR3 is made up of 12 amino acids. V dropped 6 bases and J dropped 5 bases, with 10 bases sitting between them. Germline CDR1 reads DFQATT; CDR2 reads SNEGSKA (reference sequence).

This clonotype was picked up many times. The chain's CDR3 is CASREQSNQPQHF. The CDR3 region has the DNA TGTGCCAGCAGGGAACAGAGCAATCAGCCCCAGCATTTT. The chain employs TRBV7-2 and TRBJ1-5, with unresolved D. This CDR3 comprises 13 residues. V lost 6 bases to trimming and J lost 1 base, with 7 bases between them. The germline CDR1 and CDR2 sequences are SGHTA and FQGNSA.

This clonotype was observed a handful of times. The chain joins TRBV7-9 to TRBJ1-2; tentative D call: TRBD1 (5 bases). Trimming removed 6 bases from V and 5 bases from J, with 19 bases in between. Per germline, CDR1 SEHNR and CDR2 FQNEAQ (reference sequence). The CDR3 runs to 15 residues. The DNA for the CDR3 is TGTGCCAGCAGTTTCGACGGTACAGGATATTATGGCTACACCTTC. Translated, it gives CASSFDGTGYYGYTF.

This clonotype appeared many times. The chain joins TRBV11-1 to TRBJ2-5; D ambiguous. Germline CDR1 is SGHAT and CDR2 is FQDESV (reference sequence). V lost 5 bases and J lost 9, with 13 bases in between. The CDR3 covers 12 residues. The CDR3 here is CASSTTHPSQYF. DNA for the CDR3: TGTGCCAGCAGCACGACCCATCCTTCCCAGTACTTC.

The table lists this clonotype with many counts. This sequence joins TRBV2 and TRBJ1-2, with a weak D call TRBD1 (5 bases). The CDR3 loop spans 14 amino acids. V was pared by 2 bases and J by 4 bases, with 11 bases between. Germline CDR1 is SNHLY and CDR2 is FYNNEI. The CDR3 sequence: CASSEQGTSYGYTF. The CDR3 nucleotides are TGTGCCAGCAGTGAACAGGGCACGAGCTATGGCTACACCTTC.

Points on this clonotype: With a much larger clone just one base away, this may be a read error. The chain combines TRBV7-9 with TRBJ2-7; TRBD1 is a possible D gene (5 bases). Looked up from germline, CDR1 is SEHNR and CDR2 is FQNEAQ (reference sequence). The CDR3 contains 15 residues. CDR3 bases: TGTGCCAGCAGCGCTTATGTAGGGGCATCCTACGAGCAGCACTTC. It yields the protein CASSAYVGASYEQHF.